This T cell receptor beta chain is from a study of blood T cell repertoires in COVID-19. Study overall: COVID-19 samples, acute and convalescent, were from the United States, Italy and Spain. PBMCs, B-cell-depleted T cells, or T cells were the source of the cDNA or gDNA that made up the material.

Per the authors' pipeline: By means of reference gene primer amplification, nucleated cell counts were estimated. Measured with immunoSEQ multiplex PCR; TCRdb has only the in-frame clones, and not every one. That table furnishes V, J and clone size, whereas the DNA furnished D and trimming. Of 250,000 to 300,000 clones listed, about 86% are singletons. There are 13 residues in the CDR3. V was pared by 3 bases and J by 3 bases, with 9 bases between. CDR1 SGHTA and CDR2 FQGNSA come from the germline V gene. The chain couples TRBV7-2 to TRBJ2-7; D may be TRBD2 (5 bases). The receptor was derived from a woman in her 70s with COVID-19, enrolled during active disease. The sample taken for sequencing was peripheral blood. This CDR3 is CASSLSGLYEQYF. The CDR3 DNA sequence: TGTGCCAGCAGCTTGAGCGGCCTCTACGAGCAGTACTTC.